This TCR beta chain originates from a study of OX40 agonist ivuxolimab in advanced cancers. Study context: The dose-escalation cohort was about 87% male, with a mean age of about 58 years, ranging roughly 20 to 90. Eligibility rules accepted prior anti-PD-1, anti-PD-L1 or anti-CTLA-4 therapy, and 35% to 45% had some. Three patients got partial responses; one had hepatocellular carcinoma and two had cutaneous melanoma.

V lost 0 bases to trimming and J lost 0 bases; unmatched junction nucleotides: 4. The germline CDR1 and CDR2 sequences are SGDLS and YYNGEE. This CDR3 has 16 amino acids. This table comes from immunoSEQ multiplex PCR, and its TCRdb copy is limited to in-frame clones, with some not included. The table records some 90,000 clones, around 87% of them present only once. This clone was seen once. Here the sequenced sample was CD4+ or CD8+ T cells sorted from blood, taken in a trial of the OX40 agonist ivuxolimab. The rearrangement links TRBV9 to TRBJ2-7; 9 nucleotides agree with TRBD1. The sequence came from an adult with an advanced solid tumor such as melanoma, head and neck, liver or kidney cancer. CDR3 DNA: TGTGCCAGCAGCGTAGGACAGGGGGTGAACTCCTACGAGCAGTACTTC. It specifies CASSVGQGVNSYEQYF. Supplemented by reference TRBV9 and TRBJ2-7, the full variable domain reads DSGVTQTPKHLITATGQRVTLRCSPRSGDLSVYWYQQSLDQGLQFLIQYYNGEERAKGNILERFSAQQFPDLHSELNLSSLELGDSALYFCASSVGQGVNSYEQYFGPGTRLTVT.